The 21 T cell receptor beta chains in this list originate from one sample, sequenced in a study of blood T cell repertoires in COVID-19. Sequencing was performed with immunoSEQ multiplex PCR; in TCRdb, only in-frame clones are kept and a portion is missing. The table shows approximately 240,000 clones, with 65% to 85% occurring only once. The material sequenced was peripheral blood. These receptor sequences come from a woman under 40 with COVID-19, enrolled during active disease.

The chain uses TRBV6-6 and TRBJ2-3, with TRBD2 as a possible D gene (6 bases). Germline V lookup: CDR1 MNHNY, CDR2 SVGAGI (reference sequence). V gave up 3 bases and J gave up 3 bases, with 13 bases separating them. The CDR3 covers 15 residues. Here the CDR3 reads CASSYREKGTDTQYF. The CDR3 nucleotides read TGTGCCAGCAGTTATCGGGAGAAGGGTACAGATACGCAGTATTTT.

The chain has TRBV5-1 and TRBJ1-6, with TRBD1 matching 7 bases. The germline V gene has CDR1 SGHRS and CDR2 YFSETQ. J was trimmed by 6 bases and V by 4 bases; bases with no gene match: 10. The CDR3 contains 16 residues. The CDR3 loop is CASSPDPGQTNSPLHF. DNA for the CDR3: TGCGCCAGCAGCCCCGACCCGGGACAGACTAATTCACCCCTCCACTTT.

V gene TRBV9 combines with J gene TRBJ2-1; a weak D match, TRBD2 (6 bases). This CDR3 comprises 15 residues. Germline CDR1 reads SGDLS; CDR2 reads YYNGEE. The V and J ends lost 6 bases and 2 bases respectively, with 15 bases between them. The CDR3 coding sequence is TGTGCCAGCACCCCCGAAGGACTACCCTACAATGAGCAGTTCTTC. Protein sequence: CASTPEGLPYNEQFF.

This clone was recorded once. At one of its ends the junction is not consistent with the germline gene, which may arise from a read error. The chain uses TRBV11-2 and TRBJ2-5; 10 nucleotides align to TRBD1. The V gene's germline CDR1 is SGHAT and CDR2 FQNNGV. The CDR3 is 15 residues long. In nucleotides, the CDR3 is TGTACCAGCAGCTTAGGGGGGACAGGGGAAGAGACCCAGTACTTC. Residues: CTSSLGGTGEETQYF.

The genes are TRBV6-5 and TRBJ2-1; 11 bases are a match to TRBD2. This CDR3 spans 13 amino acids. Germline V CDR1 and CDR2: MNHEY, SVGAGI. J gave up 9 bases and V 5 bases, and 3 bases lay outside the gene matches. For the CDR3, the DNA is TGTGCCAGCAGTCGGACTAGCGGGCTTGAGCAGTTCTTC. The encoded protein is CASSRTSGLEQFF.

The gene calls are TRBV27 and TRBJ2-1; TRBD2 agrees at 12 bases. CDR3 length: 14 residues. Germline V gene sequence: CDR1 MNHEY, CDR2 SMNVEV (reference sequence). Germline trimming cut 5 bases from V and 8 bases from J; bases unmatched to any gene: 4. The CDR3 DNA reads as TGTGCCAGCAGTGGCCGACTAGCGGGGGATGAGCAGTTCTTC. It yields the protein CASSGRLAGDEQFF.

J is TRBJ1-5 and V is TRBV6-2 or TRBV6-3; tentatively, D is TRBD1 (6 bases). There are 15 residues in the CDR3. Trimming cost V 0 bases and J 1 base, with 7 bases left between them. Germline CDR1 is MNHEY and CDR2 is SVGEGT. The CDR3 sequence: CASSYSGQSNQPQHF. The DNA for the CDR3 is TGTGCCAGCAGTTACTCGGGACAAAGCAATCAGCCCCAGCATTTT.

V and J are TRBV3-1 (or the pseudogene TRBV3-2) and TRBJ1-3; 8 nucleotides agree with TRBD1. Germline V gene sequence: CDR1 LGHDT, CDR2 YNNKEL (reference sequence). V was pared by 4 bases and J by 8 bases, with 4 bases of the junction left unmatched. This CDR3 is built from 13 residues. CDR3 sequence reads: CASSLDREDTIYF. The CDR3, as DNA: TGTGCCAGCAGCCTGGACAGGGAGGACACCATATATTTT.

The CDR3 bases are TGTGCCAGCAGCGACAGGGGTTACACTGAAGCTTTCTTT. This translates into CASSDRGYTEAFF. The chain uses TRBV7-2 and TRBJ1-1; the match to TRBD1 covers 8 bases. After removal of 5 bases from V and 3 bases from J, the junction contained 2 bases not matched to a gene. CDR3 length: 13 amino acids. The germline V gene has CDR1 SGHTA and CDR2 FQGNSA.

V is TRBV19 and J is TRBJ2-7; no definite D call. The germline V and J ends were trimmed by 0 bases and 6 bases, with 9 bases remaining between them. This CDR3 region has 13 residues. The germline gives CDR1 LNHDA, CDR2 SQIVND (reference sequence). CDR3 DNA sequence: TGTGCCAGTAGTATAGATCAGGCCGGCGAGCAGTACTTC. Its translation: CASSIDQAGEQYF. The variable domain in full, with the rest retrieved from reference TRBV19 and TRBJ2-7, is DGGITQSPKYLFRKEGQNVTLSCEQNLNHDAMYWYRQDPGQGLRLIYYSQIVNDFQKGDIAEGYSVSREKKESFPLTVTSAQKNPTAFYLCASSIDQAGEQYFGPGTRLTVT.

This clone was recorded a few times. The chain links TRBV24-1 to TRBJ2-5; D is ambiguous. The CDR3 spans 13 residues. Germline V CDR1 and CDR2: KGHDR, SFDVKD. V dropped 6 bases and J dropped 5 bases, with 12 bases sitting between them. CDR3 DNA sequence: TGTGCCACCAGTCTGGGCAGTGATGAGACCCAGTACTTC. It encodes CATSLGSDETQYF.

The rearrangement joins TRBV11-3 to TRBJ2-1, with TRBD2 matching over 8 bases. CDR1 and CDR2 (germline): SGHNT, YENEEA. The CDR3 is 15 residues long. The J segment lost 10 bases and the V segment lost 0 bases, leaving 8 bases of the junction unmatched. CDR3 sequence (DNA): TGTGCCAGCAGCTTAGATGGAGCGGGAGACGAAGAGCAGTTCTTC. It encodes CASSLDGAGDEEQFF.

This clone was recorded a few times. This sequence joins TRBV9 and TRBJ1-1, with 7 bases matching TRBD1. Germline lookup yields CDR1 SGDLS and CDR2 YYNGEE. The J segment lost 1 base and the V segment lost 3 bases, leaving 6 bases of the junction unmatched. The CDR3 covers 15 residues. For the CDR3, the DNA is TGTGCCAGCAGCGGACGGACAGGACCGAACACTGAAGCTTTCTTT. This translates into CASSGRTGPNTEAFF.

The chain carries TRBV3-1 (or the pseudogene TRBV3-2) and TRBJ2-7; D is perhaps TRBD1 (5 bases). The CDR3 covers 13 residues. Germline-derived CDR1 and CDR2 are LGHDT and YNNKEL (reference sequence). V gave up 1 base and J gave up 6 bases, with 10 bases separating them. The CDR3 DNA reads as TGTGCCAGCAGCCAAGGGGGCAGGGCCGAGCAGTACTTC. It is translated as CASSQGGRAEQYF.

The CDR3 here is CAISDKGIEAFF. DNA of the CDR3: TGTGCCATCAGTGATAAGGGGATTGAAGCTTTCTTT. The chain couples TRBV10-3 to TRBJ1-1; a possible D gene is TRBD1 (5 bases). The CDR3 totals 12 residues. The germline V gene has CDR1 ENHRY and CDR2 SYGVKD. V was cut by 3 bases and J by 7 bases, with 9 bases left in between.

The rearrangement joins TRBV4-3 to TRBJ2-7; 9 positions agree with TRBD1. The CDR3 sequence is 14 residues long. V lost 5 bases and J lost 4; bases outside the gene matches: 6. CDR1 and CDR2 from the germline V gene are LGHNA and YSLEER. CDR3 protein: CASSRTTGGYEQYF. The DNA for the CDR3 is TGCGCCAGCAGCAGGACGACAGGGGGGTACGAGCAGTACTTC.

The CDR3 protein is CASSAVTGSEAFF. CDR3 sequence (DNA): TGTGCCAGCAGCGCCGTAACAGGGTCTGAAGCTTTCTTT. V usage is TRBV9 and J usage is TRBJ1-1; D is perhaps TRBD1 (6 bases). Trimming removed 3 bases from V and 6 bases from J, with 12 bases in between. CDR1 and CDR2 (germline): SGDLS, YYNGEE. The CDR3 length is 13 residues.

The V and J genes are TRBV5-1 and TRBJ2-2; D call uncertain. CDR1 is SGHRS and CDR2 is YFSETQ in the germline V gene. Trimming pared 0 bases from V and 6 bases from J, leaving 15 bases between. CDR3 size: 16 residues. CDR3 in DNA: TGCGCCAGCAGCTTGGAGCGTAGACGCCCCGCCGGGGAGCTGTTTTTT. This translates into CASSLERRRPAGELFF.

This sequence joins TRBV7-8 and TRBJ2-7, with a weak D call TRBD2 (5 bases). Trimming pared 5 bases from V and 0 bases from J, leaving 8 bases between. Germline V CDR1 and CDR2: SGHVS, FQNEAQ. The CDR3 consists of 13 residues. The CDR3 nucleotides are TGTGCCAGCAGCAGCGGAAGCTCCTACGAGCAGTACTTC. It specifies CASSSGSSYEQYF.

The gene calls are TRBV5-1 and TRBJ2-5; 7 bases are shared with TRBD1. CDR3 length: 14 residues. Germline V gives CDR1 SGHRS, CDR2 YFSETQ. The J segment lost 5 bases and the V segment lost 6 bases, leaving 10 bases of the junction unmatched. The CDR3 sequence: CASNGQVTGETQYF. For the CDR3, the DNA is TGCGCCAGCAACGGACAGGTGACGGGGGAGACCCAGTACTTC.

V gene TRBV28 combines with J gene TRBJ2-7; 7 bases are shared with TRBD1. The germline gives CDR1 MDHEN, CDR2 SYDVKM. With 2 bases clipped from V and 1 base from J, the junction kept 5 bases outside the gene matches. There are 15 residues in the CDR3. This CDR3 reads CASSLAGTVSYEQYF. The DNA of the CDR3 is TGTGCCAGCAGTTTAGCAGGGACAGTATCCTACGAGCAGTACTTC.